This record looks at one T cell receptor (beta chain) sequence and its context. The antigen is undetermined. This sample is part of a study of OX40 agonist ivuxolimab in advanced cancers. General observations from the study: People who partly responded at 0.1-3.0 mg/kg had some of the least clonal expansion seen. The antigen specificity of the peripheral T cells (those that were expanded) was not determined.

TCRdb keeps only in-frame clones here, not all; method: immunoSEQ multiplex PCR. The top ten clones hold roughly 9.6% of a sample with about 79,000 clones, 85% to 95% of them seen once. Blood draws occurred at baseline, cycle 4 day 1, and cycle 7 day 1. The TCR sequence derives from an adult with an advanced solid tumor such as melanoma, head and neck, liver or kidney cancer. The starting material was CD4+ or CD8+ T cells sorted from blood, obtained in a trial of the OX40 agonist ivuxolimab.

The CDR3 is CASSSLTGSNTEAFF. In DNA, the CDR3 is TGCGCCAGCAGCAGTTTGACAGGGAGCAACACTGAAGCTTTCTTT. This sequence joins TRBV5-1 and TRBJ1-1; 7 bases fit TRBD1. The CDR3 contains 15 residues. Trimming at V came to 4 bases and at J to 2 bases, leaving 8 bases not matched to a gene. Germline CDR1 is SGHRS and CDR2 is YFSETQ.